This TCR beta chain was retrieved from a study of vaccination and CD4 T cells after COVID-19. Study background: Participants were vaccinated with two doses, given as either BNT162b2 or mRNA-1273 vaccine.

Treatment described: approximately 9-day PBMC culture with coronavirus spike peptide pools or control peptides (ViraFEST assay). Expansion of antigen-specific T cells with peptide pools by ViraFEST preceded sequencing of TCRs. Study conclusions and caveats: Recorded median SARS-CoV-2-reactive clonotype numbers increased from 21 to 38 without reaching significance. Spike mono-reactive clones accounted for 304 of the 307 vaccine-specific clones found in convalescent patients.

Oncomine TCR Beta short-read sequencing was applied to DNA from cultured CD4+ T cells. Via MiXCR, TCRdb re-called the PCR reads, giving one row per CDR3 protein. Of about 11,000 distinct CDR3 sequences in the sample, under 85% are singletons; the top ten hold 18%. This CDR3 has 13 residues. Germline loops: CDR1 SGHTA, CDR2 FQGNSA. The junction had 3 bases not matched to a gene; V was cut back by 5 bases and J by 2 bases. Note on this clonotype: The target antigen is unknown.

The receptor comes from a human donor who had recovered from COVID-19. The chain joins TRBV7-2 to TRBJ2-7; TRBD2 agrees at 7 bases. Specimen: CD4+ T cells from blood, cultured in vitro. The CDR3 loop is CASSPRGAYEQYF. The CDR3 nucleotides read TGTGCCAGCAGCCCCCGGGGGGCCTACGAGCAGTACTTC.